Here is one TCR beta chain with its context. This entry belongs to a study of blood T cell repertoires in COVID-19. Study-level information: The study drew acute and convalescent COVID-19 samples from the United States, Italy and Spain.

From germline, CDR1 is SEHNR and CDR2 FQNEAQ (reference sequence). Between the trimmed V and J ends, which lost 5 bases and 0 bases, there was a span of 20 bases. The CDR3 covers 18 residues. Here immunoSEQ multiplex PCR was the method, and the copy in TCRdb shows in-frame clones only, minus some. The sample yields roughly 290,000 clones, roughly 88% seen once. The receptor's source is a woman aged 25 to 39 who had recovered from COVID-19. Sequencing was carried out using PBMCs or T cells enriched from blood (not recorded which). The chain couples TRBV7-9 to TRBJ2-1; TRBD1 is a possible D gene (6 bases). CDR3 nucleotide sequence: TGTGCCAGCAGCCCGCGACAGGTTGGGTCATACTCCTACAATGAGCAGTTCTTC. Residues: CASSPRQVGSYSYNEQFF.